This T cell receptor (beta chain) derives from a study of T-cell reconstitution after alpha-beta-depleted transplantation in children. Notes on the study in general: Diversity of TCRbeta at day 60 was high in some patients, arising from surviving recipient T cells and thymic progenitors. Newly made T cells mostly supplied T-cell counts and diversity one year after transplant. As was reported, about two months after transplant, alpha-beta T cells came from several hundred expanded graft clones.

This CDR3 region has 15 residues. V was cut by 3 bases and J by 2 bases, with 12 bases left in between. Preparing the TCRbeta library involved the use of unique molecular identifiers. TCRdb reanalysed the PCR reads using MiXCR and keeps one entry per CDR3 protein. Among some 550,000 distinct CDR3 sequences listed, 23% were seen once. This clonotype was counted only a few times. Antigen unknown. The material sequenced was PBMCs, mostly from graft donor cells, taken 360 days after TCRalphabeta/CD19-depleted stem cell transplant. The V and J genes are TRBV12-3 or TRBV12-4 and TRBJ2-3, with a weak D call TRBD1 (5 bases). This TCR was sampled from a boy under two years old who had a stem cell transplant for acute myeloid leukemia, so the T cells may come from the graft donor. CDR3 amino acids: CASSLNRPYTDTQYF. In DNA form, the CDR3 reads TGTGCCAGCAGTTTGAACAGGCCATACACAGATACGCAGTATTTT.